These 19 T cell receptor beta chains were sequenced from one sample in a study of response to subunit inactivated influenza vaccine. TCRdb independently ran MiXCR on the RT-PCR reads; one entry per CDR3 protein. The table records 150,000 to 200,000 distinct CDR3 sequences, 9.2% of them present only once. Material: non-naive T cells sorted from PBMCs, obtained on the day of vaccination. Every receptor here comes from a man in his fifties or sixties who received an inactivated influenza vaccine.

CDR3 in DNA: TGTGCCAGCTCACCACAAGGGACAGCAAATTCACCCCTCCACTTT. It yields the protein CASSPQGTANSPLHF. The chain links TRBV18 to TRBJ1-6; TRBD1 agrees at 7 bases. The CDR3 length is 15 residues. After removal of 1 base from V and 7 bases from J, the junction contained 4 bases not matched to a gene. CDR1 KGHSH and CDR2 LQKENI come from the germline V gene.

The V and J genes are TRBV29-1 and TRBJ2-2; TRBD1 might be the D (5 bases). Germline CDR1 and CDR2: SQVTM and ANQGSEA. Trimming took 6 bases from V and 1 from J, leaving 18 bases between them. This CDR3 has 16 residues. CDR3 region: CSVPSAGQGNTGELFF. The CDR3 DNA reads TGCAGCGTCCCCTCAGCAGGGCAGGGGAACACCGGGGAGCTGTTTTTT.

The sample holds a few counts of this clonotype. V and J are TRBV9 and TRBJ2-4; D may be TRBD2 (6 bases). Germline CDR1 and CDR2: SGDLS and YYNGEE. The CDR3 contains 17 residues. The V gene lost 0 bases and the J gene lost 4 bases, with 17 bases spanning the gap. The CDR3, as DNA: TGTGCCAGCAGCGTAGACGGGGGAGGCCCTATGAAAAACATTCAGTACTTC. Amino acids: CASSVDGGGPMKNIQYF.

This clonotype turned up a few times. The V gene is TRBV10-1, the J gene TRBJ2-2, with a possible D match to TRBD2 (5 bases). This CDR3 has 13 amino acids. Germline V gives CDR1 WNHNN, CDR2 SYGVQD (reference sequence). Trimming removed 4 bases at V and 7 bases at J, with 10 bases between. The CDR3 region has the DNA TGCGCCAGCAGTGTATCCGCGGGCGGGGAGCTGTTTTTT. It is translated as CASSVSAGGELFF.

This clonotype was seen more than once but under ten times. The rearrangement uses TRBV20-1 and TRBJ1-1; D perhaps matches TRBD1 (6 bases). The V gene's germline CDR1 is DFQATT and CDR2 SNEGSKA (reference sequence). This CDR3 has 11 residues. DNA of the CDR3: TGCAGGGGGACAAGGAACACTGAAGCTTTCTTT. It yields the protein CRGTRNTEAFF.

V is TRBV12-3 or TRBV12-4 and J is TRBJ1-2; no clear D. CDR3 length: 11 residues. Trimming took 5 bases from V and 4 from J, leaving 5 bases between them. The CDR3, as DNA: TGTGCCAGCAGTACCGCCTATGGCTACACCTTC. It translates to CASSTAYGYTF.

The J gene is TRBJ2-7, the V gene TRBV20-1; no clear D. Germline lookup yields CDR1 DFQATT and CDR2 SNEGSKA (reference sequence). The CDR3 extends over 14 amino acids. V lost 6 bases to trimming and J lost 2 bases, with 17 bases between them. CDR3 protein: CSALGSPPTYEQYF. For the CDR3, the DNA is TGCAGTGCCCTCGGCTCCCCCCCTACCTACGAGCAGTACTTC.

This clonotype was observed a few times. The chain links TRBV5-6 to TRBJ2-7; D not certain. The CDR3 is made up of 15 amino acids. Trimming shortened V by 0 bases and J by 7 bases, and 17 bases separated the two germline ends. The germline gives CDR1 SGHDT, CDR2 YYEEEE. The CDR3 loop is CASSLGTTPYVEQYF. For the CDR3, the DNA is TGTGCCAGCAGCTTGGGGACCACACCCTACGTGGAGCAGTACTTC.

The V and J genes are TRBV5-8 and TRBJ1-5; 12 bases line up with TRBD1. The CDR3 extends over 16 amino acids. V shed 2 bases and J 11 bases; nucleotides not matched to a gene: 11. The germline gives CDR1 SGHTS, CDR2 YDEGEE. In DNA form, the CDR3 reads TGTGCCAGCAGCTTAATAGGGGGACAGGGGGCAAGGACCCAGCATTTT. It encodes CASSLIGGQGARTQHF.

This clonotype was counted many times. The chain couples TRBV7-2 to TRBJ2-7, with D uncertain. The CDR3 runs to 11 residues. The V end lost 2 bases, the J end lost 5 bases, and 4 bases lay between the germline ends. Germline CDR1 and CDR2: SGHTA and FQGNSA. CDR3 residues: CASSLKHEQYF. The CDR3 region has the DNA TGTGCCAGCAGCTTAAAACACGAGCAGTACTTC.

This rearrangement joins TRBV6-5 to TRBJ1-4, with D possibly TRBD1 on 6 matching bases. Deletions cut 5 bases from V and 10 bases from J, with 11 bases between. The CDR3 totals 12 residues. Germline CDR1 reads MNHEY; CDR2 reads SVGAGI. CDR3 residues: CASSGRGGKLFF. The CDR3 bases are TGTGCCAGCAGTGGCAGGGGCGGAAAACTGTTTTTT.

This clonotype was counted a few times. The chain uses TRBV6-2 or TRBV6-3 and TRBJ2-3; perhaps D is TRBD1 or TRBD2 (5 bases each). This CDR3 comprises 16 residues. Trimming removed 6 bases from V and 4 bases from J, with 20 bases in between. The germline CDR1 and CDR2 sequences are MNHEY and SVGEGT. In nucleotides, the CDR3 is TGTGCCAGCAGCACCGCAGGGAGAGGTTCTTCAGATACGCAGTATTTT. It encodes CASSTAGRGSSDTQYF.

This clonotype has ten or more counts. The chain combines TRBV7-9 with TRBJ1-1; TRBD1 might be the D (5 bases). The germline V gene encodes CDR1 SEHNR and CDR2 FQNEAQ (reference sequence). There are 14 residues in the CDR3. Trimming took 7 bases from V and 5 from J, leaving 17 bases between them. Here the CDR3 reads CASIGTGSSTEAFF. The CDR3 DNA reads as TGTGCCAGCATTGGAACAGGCTCTTCTACTGAAGCTTTCTTT.

This clonotype has more than one count but fewer than ten. The chain carries TRBV11-2 and TRBJ1-1; D unresolved. Trimming cost V 2 bases and J 7 bases, with 8 bases left between them. Per germline, CDR1 SGHAT and CDR2 FQNNGV. The CDR3 consists of 12 residues. In DNA, the CDR3 is TGTGCCAGCAGCTTAACGGAACATGAAGCTTTCTTT. Residues: CASSLTEHEAFF.

This sequence joins TRBV6-6 and TRBJ1-2; D is perhaps TRBD1 (5 bases). The CDR3 runs to 12 residues. The germline gives CDR1 MNHNY, CDR2 SVGAGI (reference sequence). Trimming removed 8 bases from V and 5 bases from J, with 12 bases in between. The CDR3 loop is CASHSQGYGYTF. The DNA of the CDR3 is TGTGCCAGCCATTCGCAGGGTTATGGCTACACCTTC.

The table lists this clonotype with many counts. This chain uses TRBV9 with TRBJ2-3, with D possibly being TRBD1 or TRBD2 (6 bases each). Germline loops: CDR1 SGDLS, CDR2 YYNGEE. The CDR3 covers 13 residues. Between the trimmed V and J ends, which lost 3 bases and 11 bases, there was a span of 16 bases. The CDR3 sequence is CASSESGKGGQYF. In DNA, the CDR3 is TGTGCCAGCAGCGAAAGCGGAAAGGGGGGGCAGTATTTT.

In this sample, this clonotype turned up many times. DNA for the CDR3: TGTGCCAGCAGAGCTATAGACAGTCAGCCCCAGCATTTT. Translation: CASRAIDSQPQHF. The V call is TRBV6-2 or TRBV6-3, the J call TRBJ1-5, with TRBD1 as a possible D gene (5 bases). The CDR3 spans 13 residues. The germline V gene encodes CDR1 MNHEY and CDR2 SVGEGT. Trimming cost V 6 bases and J 6 bases, with 12 bases left between them.

There are a few counts of this clonotype. V and J are TRBV15 and TRBJ2-1, with D possibly called TRBD1 or TRBD2 (5 bases each). The germline V and J ends were trimmed by 1 base and 13 bases, with 14 bases remaining between them. The length of the CDR3 is 13 residues. CDR1 LNHNV and CDR2 YYDKDF come from the germline V gene (reference sequence). Written as DNA, the CDR3 is TGTGCCACCAGCAGAGTGGCCGGGACCCGACAGTTCTTC. Translated: CATSRVAGTRQFF.

V and J are TRBV12-5 and TRBJ2-1, with D possibly TRBD2 on 6 matching bases. Trimming left V 5 bases short and J 0 bases short, with 8 bases between. The CDR3 spans 14 residues. CDR1 and CDR2 (germline): LGHNT, FRNRAP. CDR3 region: CASGAGSSYNEQFF. The DNA for the CDR3 is TGTGCTAGTGGTGCGGGGAGCTCCTACAATGAGCAGTTCTTC.